Listed below are T cell receptor beta chains from one sample, sequenced in a study of T cells after yellow fever vaccination. TCRdb ran MiXCR on the 5' RACE reads and lists one entry per CDR3 protein. Of approximately 600,000 distinct CDR3 sequences in the sample, 9% to 15% were seen once. The source material was PBMCs, sampled on the day of the yellow fever booster vaccination. The receptors were gathered from a man aged 30-40 years who received the YFV17D yellow fever vaccine. CDR3s include the opening cysteine and the closing phenylalanine or tryptophan. The D gene is left open where the match is weak. Only part of the rows carry a size: once, few, many, or a class if the clone is expanded.

few	TRBJ2-1	TRBV20-1	TRBD2	CSARDGLAGGFEQFF	TGCAGTGCTAGAGACGGACTAGCGGGAGGTTTTGAGCAGTTCTTC
.	TRBJ1-1	TRBV4-3	.	CASSQDQGRNTEAFF	TGCGCCAGCAGCCAAGACCAGGGGAGGAACACTGAAGCTTTCTTT
many	TRBJ2-7	TRBV29-1	.	CSVLSGKQYF	TGCAGCGTTCTCAGCGGAAAGCAGTACTTC
.	TRBJ1-2	TRBV6-1	.	CASRGIGGVGGYTF	TGTGCCAGCAGGGGGATCGGGGGCGTGGGCGGCTACACCTTC
.	TRBJ1-5	TRBV6-1	.	CASRRYSNQPQHF	TGTGCCAGCAGAAGATATAGCAATCAGCCCCAGCATTTT
few	TRBJ2-5	TRBV30	TRBD2	CAWSGGVGRAQYF	TGTGCCTGGAGTGGTGGCGTGGGGAGGGCCCAGTACTTC
many	TRBJ2-7	TRBV7-2	TRBD2	CASSLSSGNYEQYF	TGTGCCAGCAGCTTGAGTAGCGGGAACTACGAGCAGTACTTC
few	TRBJ1-5	TRBV7-8	.	CASSLSRVAWNQPQHF	TGTGCCAGCAGCCTATCGAGGGTTGCGTGGAATCAGCCCCAGCATTTT
.	TRBJ2-7	TRBV28	TRBD2	CASSWGGGEQYF	TGTGCCAGCAGTTGGGGGGGGGGTGAGCAGTACTTC
few	TRBJ2-6	TRBV7-9	.	CARLTADPSSGANVLTF	TGTGCCAGACTCACGGCGGACCCATCCTCTGGGGCCAACGTCCTGACTTTC
many	TRBJ2-5	TRBV7-9	.	CASRRETQYF	TGTGCCAGCCGCCGGGAGACCCAGTACTTC
few	TRBJ2-3	TRBV10-1	.	CASSESVGAPDTQYF	TGCGCCAGCAGTGAGTCAGTTGGGGCCCCAGATACGCAGTATTTT
few	TRBJ2-3	TRBV5-1	.	CASSGGTFTDTQYF	TGCGCCAGCAGCGGAGGTACCTTCACAGATACGCAGTATTTT
few	TRBJ1-2	TRBV12-3/TRBV12-4	TRBD1	CASSTGTGSNYGYTF	TGTGCCAGCAGCACAGGGACAGGGTCTAACTATGGCTACACCTTC
few	TRBJ2-3	TRBV3-1	TRBD2	CASSQVVTSGRDTQYF	TGTGCCAGCAGCCAAGTAGTGACTAGCGGGAGAGATACGCAGTATTTT